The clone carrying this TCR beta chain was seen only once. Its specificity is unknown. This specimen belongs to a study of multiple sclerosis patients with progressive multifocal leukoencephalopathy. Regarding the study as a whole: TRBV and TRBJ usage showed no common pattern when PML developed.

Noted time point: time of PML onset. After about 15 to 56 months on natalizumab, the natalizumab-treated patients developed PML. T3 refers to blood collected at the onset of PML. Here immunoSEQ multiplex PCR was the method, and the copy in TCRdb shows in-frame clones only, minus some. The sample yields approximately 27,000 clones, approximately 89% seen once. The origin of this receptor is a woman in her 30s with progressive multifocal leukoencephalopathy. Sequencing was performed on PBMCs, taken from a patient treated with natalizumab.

The CDR3: CASSYGTAQETQYF. In DNA, the CDR3 is TGTGCCAGCAGTTATGGGACAGCTCAAGAGACCCAGTACTTC. The chain links TRBV7-9 to TRBJ2-5; 7 bases map to TRBD1. With V trimmed by 6 bases and J by 2 bases, 6 bases remained unmatched. The CDR3 loop spans 14 amino acids. Germline V CDR1 and CDR2: SEHNR, FQNEAQ (reference sequence). Looking up the rest from reference TRBV7-9 and TRBJ2-5 gives the full variable domain: DTGVSQNPRHKITKRGQNVTFRCDPISEHNRLYWYRQTLGQGPEFLTYFQNEAQLEKSRLLSDRFSAERPKGSFSTLEIQRTEQGDSAMYLCASSYGTAQETQYFGPGTRLLVL.